This T cell receptor (beta chain) was sequenced for a study of T cells expressing NK-cell markers. As for this clonotype: Its matching antigen is unknown.

For TCR beta, cDNA was produced by 5'RACE template switching with UMIs. With the 5' RACE reads reprocessed, TCRdb shows one record per CDR3 protein and no DNA. The data include more than 250,000 distinct CDR3 sequences; the top ten clones carry around 0.42%. The study, taken as a whole, reports: About 1.0-8% of CD8+ T cells in roughly six donors belonged to dominant NKG2C+ clonotypes.

CDR1 is KGHDR and CDR2 is SFDVKD in the germline V gene. The CDR3 runs 14 residues. Material: blood T cells: a sorted CD56 or NKG2C T cell subset, CD4+ or CD8+ T cells, or bulk PBMC T cells (not recorded which). This receptor was taken from a man aged 18 to 35 in good health. V is TRBV24-1 and J is TRBJ1-2; TCRdb's assignment of TRBD1 cannot be checked, as there is no DNA. The CDR3 loop reads CATSDSGGDYGYTF.